These 4 T cell receptor beta chains were all obtained from the same sample, sequenced in a study of T-cell reconstitution after alpha-beta-depleted transplantation in children (dated by TCRdb to the mid-2010s). The library was made by PCR. The instrument was an Illumina HiSeq 2500. To normalize quantification of the TCRbeta repertoire, the TCR libraries were built with molecular barcoding that relied on unique molecular identifiers. TCRdb took the public reads, trimmed them with fastp at Q25, ran MiXCR for clone calling and kept in-frame beta chains. Each CDR3 protein appears once, grouped with its most common genes and DNA. In all, the sample holds about 610,000 distinct CDR3 sequences, and about 10% of those were seen once. Of the sample, 4% to 5% falls within the top ten clones. The source material was PBMCs from the stem cell graft donor, sampled from the stem cell graft. The origin of the receptors is a human donor who donated a stem cell graft to a child with acute myeloid leukemia.

The table lists this clonotype with a few counts. The gene calls are TRBV7-2 and TRBJ1-5, with unresolved D. V shed 5 bases and J shed 1 base, with 15 bases lying between them. This CDR3 is 16 amino acids long. Germline-derived CDR1 and CDR2 are SGHTA and FQGNSA. CDR3 nucleotides: TGTGCCAGCAGCCCCCGTTCCTCCGGCAGCAATCAGCCCCAGCATTTT. This encodes CASSPRSSGSNQPQHF.

This clonotype has at least ten counts. The J gene is TRBJ2-7, the V gene TRBV20-1; TRBD1 matches 8 bases. Germline trimming cut 0 bases from V and 0 bases from J; bases unmatched to any gene: 7. CDR1 and CDR2 from the germline V gene are DFQATT and SNEGSKA (reference sequence). The CDR3 sequence is 16 residues long. CDR3 bases: TGCAGTGCTAGAGAGCGGGACAGGAAAAGCTCCTACGAGCAGTACTTC. Amino acid sequence: CSARERDRKSSYEQYF.

The sample holds many counts of this clonotype. The chain links TRBV4-2 to TRBJ2-1, with TRBD2 as a possible D gene (6 bases). This CDR3 contains 17 residues. With 0 bases removed from V and 0 bases from J, the gap between germline ends came to 12 bases. The germline CDR1 and CDR2 sequences are LGHNA and YNFKEQ. The CDR3 here is CASSQDPAGSSYNEQFF. As DNA, the CDR3 is TGTGCCAGCAGCCAAGACCCAGCCGGGAGCTCCTACAATGAGCAGTTCTTC.

This clonotype was seen repeatedly, ten times or more. V is TRBV6-1 and J is TRBJ1-1; weak D call: TRBD1 (6 bases). The germline V gene has CDR1 MNHNS and CDR2 SASEGT. V dropped 7 bases and J dropped 0 bases, with 15 bases sitting between them. The CDR3 covers 15 residues. This CDR3 reads CASTNRASMNTEAFF. CDR3 coding DNA: TGTGCCAGCACCAACAGGGCTTCCATGAACACTGAAGCTTTCTTT.